A selection of T cell receptor beta chains follows, all from one sample in a study of T cell responses to AZD1222 COVID-19 vaccine. Profiling relied on immunoSEQ multiplex PCR, and the TCRdb table lists in-frame clones only, not all of them. The repertoire holds 100,000 to 120,000 clones, with over 75% as singletons. Material: peripheral blood, obtained on day 0 of AZD1222 vaccination. The receptors shown here come from an adult in good health. Each CDR3 is given with its conserved first and last residue. The D gene is left open where the match is weak. Not every row has a clone size; where given, it reads once, few, many or a size class.

>15|TRBJ1-1|TRBV2|NA|NA
TGTGCCAGCAGTGTCCAGGGAAAAATGAACACTGAAGCTTTCTTT
CASSVQGKMNTEAFF
>13|TRBJ2-7|TRBV27|NA|NA
TGTGCCAGCAGTTTAGGAGTAGGCTACGAGCAGTACTTC
CASSLGVGYEQYF
>15|TRBJ1-5|TRBV27|TRBD1|NA
TGTGCCAGCAGTGCGTACCGGGACAGGGGGCAGCCCCAGCATTTT
CASSAYRDRGQPQHF
>15|TRBJ2-7|TRBV11-2|NA|NA
TGTGCCAGCAGCTTAGGTTTGGGGAGCTCCTACGAGCAGTACTTC
CASSLGLGSSYEQYF
>17|TRBJ1-6|TRBV3-1/TRBV3-2|NA|NA
TGTGCCAGCAGCCAAGCTATTACGGGATCAGATAATTCACCCCTCCACTTT
CASSQAITGSDNSPLHF
>15|TRBJ1-4|TRBV19|NA|few
TGTGCCAGTAGTATAGGGCAGACAACTAATGAAAAACTGTTTTTT
CASSIGQTTNEKLFF
>14|TRBJ2-7|TRBV10-1|NA|once
TGCGCCAGCAGCCCCGGGACCAACCCCCACGAGCAGTACTTC
CASSPGTNPHEQYF
>14|TRBJ1-1|TRBV5-1|NA|once
TGCGCCAGCAGCTCCCAGTGGGGGAACACTGAAGCTTTCTTT
CASSSQWGNTEAFF
>19|TRBJ1-4|TRBV7-9|NA|NA
TGTGCCAGCAGCTTAGCCACAGCATGGCCAGAGGGACCGGCTGAAAAACTGTTTTTT
CASSLATAWPEGPAEKLFF
>13|TRBJ1-1|TRBV2|NA|NA
TGTGCCAGCAGTGTGACTCTGAACACTGAAGCTTTCTTT
CASSVTLNTEAFF
>14|TRBJ2-7|TRBV6-5|TRBD1|NA
TGTGCCAGCAGTACCGGGACAGGGCATGGCGAGCAGTACTTC
CASSTGTGHGEQYF
>15|TRBJ2-1|TRBV11-3|NA|once
TGTGCCAGCAGCTTAGCCAGGATCACCTACAATGAGCAGTTCTTC
CASSLARITYNEQFF
>13|TRBJ1-1|TRBV10-3|NA|NA
TGTGCCATCAGCCGGCCGGGTGGAACTGAAGCTTTCTTT
CAISRPGGTEAFF
>17|TRBJ1-1|TRBV5-7|TRBD1|NA
TGTGCCAGCAGGGCCTTTCGGACAGGGGCCTTGAACACTGAAGCTTTCTTT
CASRAFRTGALNTEAFF
>14|TRBJ1-2|TRBV6-5|NA|NA
TGTGCCAGCACCGATAGGGGGAGCTACTATGGCTACACCTTC
CASTDRGSYYGYTF
>15|TRBJ1-1|TRBV19|TRBD1|NA
TGTGCCAGTATCACGAGGGGGCAACTGAACACTGAAGCTTTCTTT
CASITRGQLNTEAFF
>16|TRBJ2-3|TRBV7-9|TRBD2|NA
TGTGCCAGCAGCTTAGGAGCGGGGGGGCGCACAGATACGCAGTATTTT
CASSLGAGGRTDTQYF
>13|TRBJ2-3|TRBV14|NA|NA
TGTGCCAGCAGCCTAGGCGGAACAGATACGCAGTATTTT
CASSLGGTDTQYF
>13|TRBJ1-2|TRBV28|NA|NA
TGTGCCAGCAGTTTTGACAGCCGCTATGGCTACACCTTC
CASSFDSRYGYTF
>16|TRBJ2-2|TRBV28|TRBD2|NA
TGTGCCAGCAGCCCCTGGGGTAGCGGGAGCACCGGGGAGCTGTTTTTT
CASSPWGSGSTGELFF
>13|TRBJ1-2|TRBV12-3/TRBV12-4|TRBD1|once
TGTGCCAGCAGTCCAGGGGGCGCGCATGGCTACACCTTC
CASSPGGAHGYTF
>15|TRBJ1-5|TRBV6-5|TRBD1|NA
TGTGCCAGCAGTTACTCGGGACAGGGCAATCAGCCCCAGCATTTT
CASSYSGQGNQPQHF
>13|TRBJ1-3|TRBV5-1|NA|NA
TGCGCCAGCACCATCTCCCCCGGAAACACCATATATTTT
CASTISPGNTIYF
>13|TRBJ1-2|TRBV20-1|TRBD1|NA
TGCAGTGCTAGTCAGGGGGCATCTCGGGGCTACACCTTC
CSASQGASRGYTF
>13|TRBJ1-2|TRBV7-9|NA|NA
TGTGCCAGCAGCTTGAATCCGCCTTTTGGCTACACCTTC
CASSLNPPFGYTF
>13|TRBJ2-7|TRBV28|NA|NA
TGTGCCAGCAGTTTACCCAACCTGGGGGAGCAGTACTTC
CASSLPNLGEQYF
>13|TRBJ1-5|TRBV12-3/TRBV12-4|NA|NA
TGTGCCAGCAGTTTAAATAGCAATCAGCCCCAGCATTTT
CASSLNSNQPQHF
>16|TRBJ2-1|TRBV10-1|TRBD2|NA
TGCGCCAGCAGTGAGTCTAGCGGGGGTTCCTACAATGAGCAGTTCTTC
CASSESSGGSYNEQFF
>13|TRBJ2-1|TRBV19|NA|NA
TGTGCCAGTAGTATCGGGGGGCTGAATGAGCAGTTCTTC
CASSIGGLNEQFF
>15|TRBJ1-5|TRBV6-5|NA|NA
TGTGCCAGCAGTTACGGGACGGAAGGGAATCAGCCCCAGCATTTT
CASSYGTEGNQPQHF
>18|TRBJ2-7|TRBV25-1|TRBD2|once
TGTGCCAGCAGTGACCCATCGAGGACTAGCGGGGGGGCGAGGGAGCAGTACTTC
CASSDPSRTSGGAREQYF
>14|TRBJ1-2|TRBV2|TRBD1|NA
TGTGCCAGCAGTTTGGGACAGGGAGAGTATGGCTACACCTTC
CASSLGQGEYGYTF